This TCR beta chain was found in a study of naive CD8 T cells in extremely preterm neonates. Study-wide context: Reported adult age range differs: roughly 24-55 years versus about 19-55 years. Findings and caveats of the study: Preterm neonates shared more CDR3 nucleotide sequences (around 2.7%) than older groups.

Healthy nonsmoking adult controls were aged about 19-55 years, with median age roughly 40 years. Sorting kept Annexin V-negative CD3+CD8+CD45RA+CCR7+ naive T cells. This CDR3 is 13 amino acids long. Trimming took off 10 bases at V and 5 bases at J, with 18 bases between the two ends. Germline values: CDR1 MNHEY, CDR2 SMNVEV (reference sequence). This table comes from immunoSEQ multiplex PCR, and its TCRdb copy is limited to in-frame clones, with some not included. The table includes 4,500 to 6,500 clones, 95% to 99% detected once. Regarding this clone: Its antigen is currently unknown.

V gene TRBV27 combines with J gene TRBJ2-7; a weak D match, TRBD2 (6 bases). Sequencing input: naive CD8+ T cells from blood. This clonotype was obtained from a human donor in good health. CDR3 sequence (DNA): TGTGCCACCCGGGAGCTAGACAGAAACGAGCAGTACTTC. This translates into CATRELDRNEQYF.